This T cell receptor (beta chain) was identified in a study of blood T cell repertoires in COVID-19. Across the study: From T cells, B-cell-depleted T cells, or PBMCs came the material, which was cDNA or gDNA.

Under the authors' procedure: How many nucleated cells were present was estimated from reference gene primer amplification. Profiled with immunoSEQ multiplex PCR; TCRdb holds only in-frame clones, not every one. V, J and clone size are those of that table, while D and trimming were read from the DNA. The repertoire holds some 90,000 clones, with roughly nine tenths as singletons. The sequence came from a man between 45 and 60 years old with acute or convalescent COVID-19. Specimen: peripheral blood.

CDR3 bases: TGCGCCAGCAGCCGAGACAGAACAGATACGCAGTATTTT. Translation gives CASSRDRTDTQYF. This chain connects TRBV5-1 to TRBJ2-3; D is possibly TRBD1 (5 bases). The CDR3 is 13 residues long. Per the germline V gene, CDR1 is SGHRS and CDR2 is YFSETQ. The V end was cut by 4 bases, the J end by 3 bases, with 9 bases between.